This T cell receptor beta chain is from a study of T cells after yellow fever vaccination (dated by TCRdb to between 2018 and 2020). For the study in its entirety: The SMART-Seq v4 Ultra Low Input RNA kit was used to prepare libraries from fractions with low cell numbers. Bulk TCR alpha and beta repertoires were sequenced longitudinally to track T-cell clones before and after primary and booster YFV17D yellow fever vaccination. Two healthy male donors, one aged 18 to 30 and one aged 30 to 40 years, made up the cohort. Blood samples were taken at several timepoints before and after primary and secondary immunization, and bulk PBMC replicates and cell subsets were isolated.

Overall results and qualifications from the work: Computational filtering was required because FACS-sorted repertoires could contain abundant contaminating clonotypes from the bulk population. Because only two donors were included in the study, the extent to which the findings can be generalized is limited. The secondary T-cell response was found to be weaker but faster than the primary response, with a peak reached on day 5 rather than on day 15. A small fraction of clonotypes appeared in both the CD4 and CD8 compartments, likely as a result of convergent recombination. After the booster, most clones that had expanded after primary vaccination were detected again (approximately 95% of CD4 and under 90% of CD8), suggesting broad maintenance of memory.

The sample's treatment or condition label is to be understood as: live attenuated yellow fever vaccine strain. At each blood-draw timepoint, two biological replicates of bulk PBMCs were collected. A standard Ficoll-Paque protocol was used to isolate PBMCs from peripheral blood. TriZol was used to extract RNA from bulk PBMCs, CD4 and CD8 fractions, and dextramer-positive and dextramer-negative fractions. Taken from the germline V gene, the CDR1 and CDR2 loops are MNHNS and SASEGT. The CDR3 numbers 18 residues from cysteine through phenylalanine. Only the CDR3 region is kept as DNA, spanning 54 bases read in frame from base 1. The germline V and J ends show losses of 7 bases and 4 bases respectively, and no gene match explains 20 bases of the junction. TCR cDNA was made using 5'RACE template switching, a step that added a universal primer site and unique molecular identifiers. Priming of cDNA synthesis was performed from both the TCR alpha and TCR beta constant segments. Library amplification used two PCR steps, and the second PCR step added sample barcodes and sequencing adapters. Libraries were sequenced on Illumina HiSeq 2500 (2x100 bp) or NovaSeq (2x150 bp). Concerning the study's data processing: MIGEC handled demultiplexing of reads and collapsing into UMI consensus sequences, while MiXCR performed V(D)J alignment. Using edgeR on replicate PBMC samples, clonotypes were called vaccine-responding if FDR was below 0.01 and the log2 fold change was above 5 up to day 15. Bulk clonotypes were assigned CD4 or CD8 identity according to which sequenced CD4 or CD8 repertoire held them at higher abundance. TCRdb itself trimmed the public reads at Q25 with fastp, ran MiXCR and retained productive beta chains. Rows with a matching CDR3 protein are joined into one entry that keeps the most common DNA and genes. TCRdb's processing, not the study's, gives the V and J calls here. The sample table holds about 630,000 distinct CDR3 sequences, of which roughly an eighth were seen once. The top ten clonotypes cover around 14% of the sample.

This clonotype was counted between two and nine times. Its recognized antigen is unknown. Base qualities are missing; no much larger clone stands one base away. This clonotype was obtained from a man younger than 45 who received the YFV17D yellow fever vaccine. The sample here was PBMCs, taken on the day of the yellow fever booster vaccination. The rearrangement combines TRBV6-1 with TRBJ2-3, and 7 junctional nucleotides match TRBD2. The CDR3 protein: CASTVMREGYNWADTQYF. The DNA is TGTGCCAGCACGGTTATGAGGGAGGGCTACAATTGGGCAGATACGCAGTATTTT.